The clone carrying this TCR beta chain has a single count. The antigen remains undetermined. The entry originates in a study of T cells in localized non-small cell lung cancer. TCRdb keeps only in-frame clones here, not all; method: immunoSEQ multiplex PCR. The table records some 27,000 clones, around 90% of them present only once. Findings and caveats of the study: Measurement of T cell clonality placed uninvolved adjacent lung highest, above the level in tumor. Adjacent lung held a median around 60 of the top 100 tumor clones.

The ends were cut back, 2 bases at V and 7 bases at J, with 11 bases in the middle. CDR1 is SEHNR, CDR2 FQNEAQ, per germline (reference sequence). The CDR3 is 13 amino acids. This sequence joins TRBV7-9 and TRBJ1-2; D ambiguous. The sequenced sample was peripheral blood, obtained before any cancer treatment. The sequence came from a woman aged 18 to 49 with stage I lung adenocarcinoma. CDR3: CASSLNEEAGYTF. In DNA, the CDR3 is TGTGCCAGCAGCTTAAACGAAGAAGCTGGCTACACCTTC.